This T cell receptor beta chain was captured by sequencing in a study of T cell responses to AZD1222 COVID-19 vaccine. The method was immunoSEQ multiplex PCR; TCRdb's version includes in-frame clones alone and lacks a portion of them. The top ten hold about 3% of the sample, which has 100,000 to 120,000 clones, 85% to 95% seen once. Regarding the study as a whole: The sample set comprised mostly white British donors with more females, and clonal diversity was possibly underestimated. Regions 160-218 and 743-854 dominated among vaccine-associated CD4 TCRs spanning spike. Nearly half of the spike-specific TCRs reportedly recognize variant regions that carry no mutations.

Regarding this clone: Its antigen is as yet unknown.

The germline gives CDR1 SGHAT, CDR2 FQNNGV. The CDR3 is 14 residues long. Trimming shortened V by 2 bases and J by 7 bases, and 9 bases separated the two germline ends. Combined were second doses at about 4 or about 12 weeks. V gene TRBV11-2 combines with J gene TRBJ1-6; weak D call: TRBD1 (6 bases). This TCR was recovered from an adult who received the AZD1222 COVID-19 vaccine. Source: peripheral blood, taken 28 days after the second AZD1222 dose. CDR3 DNA: TGTGCCAGCAGCTTACAGGGGCCCAATTCACCCCTCCACTTT. Translation gives CASSLQGPNSPLHF.